This entry lists 10 T cell receptor beta chains sequenced from one sample in a study of shared T cell receptors in the human thymus. TCRdb's copy holds only in-frame clones and misses some; the assay was immunoSEQ multiplex PCR. The repertoire holds over 350,000 clones, 85% to 95% seen once, with 0.015% to 0.02% in the top ten. Sequencing was carried out using thymocytes. The receptors come from a human donor.

The rearrangement joins TRBV5-1 to TRBJ2-7; 8 bases agree with TRBD1. V lost 4 bases, J lost 2 bases, and 5 bases stayed unmatched. CDR3 size: 14 residues. Germline V gene data show CDR1 as SGHRS and CDR2 as YFSETQ. CDR3 protein: CASSRDRPPYEQYF. The CDR3 DNA reads TGCGCCAGCAGCCGGGACAGGCCTCCCTACGAGCAGTACTTC.

The count of this clone is one. This chain links TRBV14 with TRBJ2-3, with 9 bases that match TRBD1. The germline CDR1 and CDR2 sequences are SGHDN and FVKESK. Trimming at V came to 4 bases and at J to 2 bases, leaving 7 bases not matched to a gene. CDR3 length: 16 residues. The CDR3 bases are TGTGCCAGCAGCCCAAACAGGGGGCCCCACACAGATACGCAGTATTTT. Amino acid sequence: CASSPNRGPHTDTQYF.

J is TRBJ2-4 and V is TRBV11-2, with 9 bases fitting TRBD1. The CDR3 has 17 residues. V gave up 6 bases and J gave up 3 bases; unmatched junction bases: 12. The germline V gene encodes CDR1 SGHAT and CDR2 FQNNGV. CDR3 protein: CASRYRGPYANKNIQYF. CDR3 in DNA: TGTGCCAGCAGGTACAGGGGGCCCTACGCCAACAAAAACATTCAGTACTTC.

The chain joins TRBV28 to TRBJ2-3; 7 bases align to TRBD2. Trimming cost V 2 bases and J 0 bases; bases outside gene matches: 2. The CDR3 sequence is 15 residues long. Germline values: CDR1 MDHEN, CDR2 SYDVKM. The CDR3 reads CASSLKGLSTDTQYF. The CDR3 DNA reads as TGTGCCAGCAGTTTAAAGGGACTAAGCACAGATACGCAGTATTTT.

V and J are TRBV10-3 and TRBJ2-1; TRBD2 agrees at 9 bases. Germline V gene sequence: CDR1 ENHRY, CDR2 SYGVKD. Trimming cost V 8 bases and J 7 bases; bases outside gene matches: 15. The CDR3 length is 16 residues. CDR3 sequence reads: CAIPDWLAGCRNEQFF. CDR3 nucleotides: TGTGCCATCCCTGACTGGCTAGCGGGATGTCGAAATGAGCAGTTCTTC.

The chain has TRBV7-2 and TRBJ2-3, with 12 bases lining up with TRBD2. CDR1 and CDR2 (germline): SGHTA, FQGNSA. V shed 5 bases and J 3 bases; nucleotides not matched to a gene: 12. The CDR3 length is 18 residues. Here the CDR3 DNA reads TGTGCCAGCAGCCATGAATTTGGACTAGCGGGAAGTACAGATACGCAGTATTTT. This encodes CASSHEFGLAGSTDTQYF. Filled out from reference TRBV7-2 and TRBJ2-3, the complete variable domain reads GAGVSQSPSNKVTEKGKDVELRCDPISGHTALYWYRQSLGQGLEFLIYFQGNSAPDKSGLPSDRFSAERTGGSVSTLTIQRTQQEDSAVYLCASSHEFGLAGSTDTQYFGPGTRLTVL.

The chain links TRBV28 to TRBJ1-2; TRBD1 agrees at 9 bases. V lost 6 bases and J lost 6; bases outside the gene matches: 11. The CDR3 covers 15 residues. Germline CDR1 and CDR2: MDHEN and SYDVKM. The CDR3 is CASSSVLGQGHGYTF. For the CDR3, the DNA is TGTGCCAGCAGCTCCGTCCTGGGACAGGGCCATGGCTACACCTTC.

The rearrangement uses TRBV30 and TRBJ2-7; D gene uncertain. Trimming shortened V by 3 bases and J by 3 bases, and 6 bases separated the two germline ends. This CDR3 contains 11 residues. Germline V gene data show CDR1 as GTSNPN and CDR2 as SVGIG (reference sequence). CDR3 amino acids: CAWRDDYEQYF. CDR3 DNA sequence: TGTGCCTGGAGGGACGACTACGAGCAGTACTTC.

This chain links TRBV7-4 with TRBJ1-4; a possible D gene is TRBD1 (5 bases). Trimming left V 2 bases short and J 2 bases short, with 18 bases between. There are 18 residues in the CDR3. Per germline, CDR1 SGHVT and CDR2 SQSDAQ. In nucleotides, the CDR3 is TGTGCCAGCAGCTTATTCCGGCAGGCAGGGTGGACTAATGAAAAACTGTTTTTT. It encodes CASSLFRQAGWTNEKLFF.

The V and J genes are TRBV10-3 and TRBJ2-7; D may be TRBD1 (6 bases). The CDR3 is 13 residues long. CDR1 is ENHRY and CDR2 is SYGVKD in the germline V gene. Trimming took off 7 bases at V and 6 bases at J, with 16 bases between the two ends. The DNA for the CDR3 is TGTGCCATCACCAACGACAGGATGGGCGAGCAGTACTTC. Translation: CAITNDRMGEQYF.